These 19 T cell receptor beta chains were all obtained from the same sample, sequenced in a study of T cell repertoires in cytomegalovirus infection. TCRdb processed the reads anew with MiXCR; each CDR3 protein has one entry. This sample has approximately 500,000 distinct CDR3 sequences, with roughly a third found just once. Their recognized antigens are unknown. Sequencing used cultured PBMCs, obtained from culture after CMV antigen stimulation. The receptors derive from a human donor in good health (CMV status not recorded). Some clones in this sample may be carry-over from other donors' samples.

This clonotype was detected only a few times. Germline and junction disagree at one end, which may indicate a read error. This chain uses TRBV11-2 with TRBJ1-6, with 9 bases that match TRBD1. The CDR3 runs 15 residues. Per germline, CDR1 SGHAT and CDR2 FQNNGV. The CDR3 nucleotides are TGTGCCAGCACCTTACGGACAGGGGATAATTCACCCCTCCACTTT. Protein product: CASTLRTGDNSPLHF.

V and J are TRBV28 and TRBJ2-3, with TRBD2 matching 10 bases. The CDR3 consists of 15 residues. J lost 5 bases, V lost 3 bases, and 5 bases had no gene match. Germline loops: CDR1 MDHEN, CDR2 SYDVKM. The CDR3 DNA reads TGTGCCAGCAGTTTCGAGAGCGGGAGGGTAGATACGCAGTATTTT. The encoded protein is CASSFESGRVDTQYF.

The chain recombines TRBV20-1 with TRBJ2-3; a possible D gene is TRBD2 (6 bases). Germline V gene sequence: CDR1 DFQATT, CDR2 SNEGSKA (reference sequence). The CDR3 loop spans 16 amino acids. V dropped 5 bases and J dropped 2 bases, with 20 bases sitting between them. The CDR3 here is CSAHSATREVTDTQYF. As DNA, the CDR3 is TGCAGTGCTCACTCTGCGACTAGGGAGGTCACAGATACGCAGTATTTT.

This clonotype was seen a handful of times. The chain joins TRBV7-2 to TRBJ1-3, with 9 bases that match TRBD1. Germline V gene lookup returns CDR1 SGHTA and CDR2 FQGNSA. The CDR3 has 14 amino acids. After removal of 5 bases from V and 3 bases from J, the junction contained 2 bases not matched to a gene. CDR3 DNA sequence: TGTGCCAGCAGCGGACAGGGGTATGGAAACACCATATATTTT. Translation: CASSGQGYGNTIYF.

The CDR3 loop reads CASRDRLAVSGKQFF. The CDR3 region has the DNA TGTGCCAGCAGGGACCGACTAGCGGTGAGTGGTAAGCAGTTCTTC. This rearrangement joins TRBV7-2 to TRBJ2-1; 9 bases fit TRBD2. The V and J ends lost 6 bases and 11 bases, in that order; junction bases with no gene match: 14. Germline loops: CDR1 SGHTA, CDR2 FQGNSA. The CDR3 runs to 15 residues.

This clonotype was seen a few times. The chain uses TRBV12-3 or TRBV12-4 and TRBJ1-6; D is uncertain. The V end lost 3 bases, the J end lost 10 bases, and 10 bases lay between the germline ends. The CDR3 has 13 amino acids. DNA of the CDR3: TGTGCCAGCAGTTTCCGGGGAAGGTCACCCCTCCACTTT. Translating it yields CASSFRGRSPLHF.

This chain uses TRBV12-3 or TRBV12-4 with TRBJ1-2; D gene uncertain. The CDR3 contains 14 residues. Trimming stripped 6 bases from V and 1 base from J, with 12 bases between. CDR3 in amino acids: CASSLLGVNYGYTF. The CDR3 coding sequence is TGTGCCAGCAGCCTCCTGGGAGTTAACTATGGCTACACCTTC.

The rearrangement joins TRBV7-2 to TRBJ2-1, with D possibly TRBD2 on 6 matching bases. The V gene's germline CDR1 is SGHTA and CDR2 FQGNSA. With 1 base removed from V and 15 bases from J, the gap between germline ends came to 13 bases. CDR3 length: 12 amino acids. CDR3 DNA sequence: TGTGCCAGCAGCTTAGGTCGGGACTCCTTGTTCTTC. Translated: CASSLGRDSLFF. The whole variable domain, filled in from reference TRBV7-2 and TRBJ2-1, reads GAGVSQSPSNKVTEKGKDVELRCDPISGHTALYWYRQSLGQGLEFLIYFQGNSAPDKSGLPSDRFSAERTGGSVSTLTIQRTQQEDSAVYLCASSLGRDSLFFGPGTRLTVL.

The rearrangement links TRBV24-1 to TRBJ1-5; no firm D call. Trimming took 3 bases from V and 6 from J, leaving 11 bases between them. Germline CDR1 reads KGHDR; CDR2 reads SFDVKD. The CDR3 length is 14 residues. The CDR3 coding sequence is TGTGCCACCAGTGATGCCCGAAGGCCTCAGCCCCAGCATTTT. It yields the protein CATSDARRPQPQHF.

V gene TRBV12-3 or TRBV12-4 combines with J gene TRBJ2-1; no clear D. Trimming took 0 bases from V and 15 from J, leaving 9 bases between them. The CDR3 is 11 amino acids. CDR3 amino acids: CASSLAPLLFF. The CDR3, as DNA: TGTGCCAGCAGTTTAGCCCCCCTCCTGTTCTTC.

This clonotype was observed a few times. The genes are TRBV6-2 or TRBV6-3 and TRBJ1-5; no definite D call. CDR3 length: 15 amino acids. Germline V lookup: CDR1 MNHEY, CDR2 SVGEGT. Trimming pared 0 bases from V and 6 bases from J, leaving 12 bases between. The CDR3 loop reads CASSYSLGRTQPQHF. CDR3 bases: TGTGCCAGCAGTTACTCACTTGGGAGAACTCAGCCCCAGCATTTT.

The table lists this clonotype with a few counts. The chain combines TRBV12-3 or TRBV12-4 with TRBJ1-5; no clear D gene. V was shortened by 1 base and J by 3 bases, with 10 bases between the two germline ends. This CDR3 is 15 amino acids long. This CDR3 reads CASSLGSTTNQPQHF. Written as DNA, the CDR3 is TGTGCCAGCAGTTTAGGATCGACCACCAATCAGCCCCAGCATTTT.

The chain joins TRBV6-2 or TRBV6-3 to TRBJ1-5; TRBD1 might be the D (5 bases). With 7 bases removed from V and 4 bases from J, the gap between germline ends came to 11 bases. The germline CDR1 and CDR2 sequences are MNHEY and SVGEGT. The CDR3 consists of 13 residues. DNA of the CDR3: TGTGCCAGCATAGGGGTGAGGAATCAGCCCCAGCATTTT. Its translation: CASIGVRNQPQHF.

This chain links TRBV6-8 with TRBJ2-6, with D uncertain. The CDR3 is 15 amino acids. The V end was cut by 0 bases, the J end by 4 bases, with 7 bases between. Looked up from germline, CDR1 is MNHGY and CDR2 is SAAAGT. Here the CDR3 DNA reads TGTGCCAGCAGTTACTCGTTTGGCGGGGCCAACGTCCTGACTTTC. This sequence encodes CASSYSFGGANVLTF.

The chain has TRBV10-3 and TRBJ2-1, with D hard to call. Per the germline V gene, CDR1 is ENHRY and CDR2 is SYGVKD. The CDR3 has 14 residues. V was cut by 6 bases and J by 1 base, with 10 bases left in between. This CDR3 is CAIRFQLSYNEQFF. The CDR3 nucleotides are TGTGCCATCAGGTTTCAGTTGTCCTACAATGAGCAGTTCTTC.

This chain links TRBV6-6 with TRBJ2-7; D gene uncertain. The V and J ends lost 6 bases and 5 bases respectively, with 14 bases between them. CDR3 length: 13 residues. CDR1 MNHNY and CDR2 SVGAGI come from the germline V gene (reference sequence). The CDR3 nucleotides read TGTGCCAGCAGCTTTACAACAGTACACGAGCAGTACTTC. Translation: CASSFTTVHEQYF.

The genes are TRBV3-1 and TRBJ2-1; 9 nucleotides match TRBD2. The CDR3 is 16 amino acids. With 1 base clipped from V and 9 bases from J, the junction kept 10 bases outside the gene matches. Germline CDR1 LGHDT, CDR2 YNNKEL (reference sequence). The CDR3 loop is CASSQVGLAGFSEQFF. The CDR3 nucleotides are TGTGCCAGCAGCCAAGTGGGCCTAGCGGGATTCAGTGAGCAGTTCTTC.

This clonotype was found a few times. This sequence joins TRBV7-2 and TRBJ1-2, with 11 bases aligning to TRBD1. Trimming at V came to 1 base and at J to 4 bases, leaving 2 bases not matched to a gene. Germline-derived CDR1 and CDR2 are SGHTA and FQGNSA. CDR3 size: 15 residues. The CDR3 spells CASSLGTGGGYGYTF. CDR3 sequence (DNA): TGTGCCAGCAGCTTAGGGACAGGGGGCGGCTATGGCTACACCTTC.

The rearrangement uses TRBV7-2 and TRBJ2-1; 8 positions agree with TRBD2. Germline-derived CDR1 and CDR2 are SGHTA and FQGNSA. The CDR3 loop spans 16 amino acids. Trimming cost V 4 bases and J 4 bases; bases outside gene matches: 9. The CDR3 nucleotides are TGTGCCAGCAGCTCCCCGGTAGCGGGATTTTACAATGAGCAGTTCTTC. As protein: CASSSPVAGFYNEQFF. Full variable domain (outside the CDR3, taken from reference TRBV7-2 and TRBJ2-1): GAGVSQSPSNKVTEKGKDVELRCDPISGHTALYWYRQSLGQGLEFLIYFQGNSAPDKSGLPSDRFSAERTGGSVSTLTIQRTQQEDSAVYLCASSSPVAGFYNEQFFGPGTRLTVL.